The T cell receptor beta chain described here comes from a study of long-term antiretroviral therapy in people with HIV. The CDR3 spans 10 residues. The V gene's germline CDR1 is DFQATT and CDR2 SNEGSKA (reference sequence). After removal of 6 bases from V and 12 bases from J, the junction contained 4 bases not matched to a gene. General study points: After ART, diversity increased yet remained lower than transplant donor controls.

On this clone itself: Its matching antigen is unknown.

With survey level as its setting, the immunoSEQ assay was v3.0. Here immunoSEQ multiplex PCR was the method, and the copy in TCRdb shows in-frame clones only, minus some. The sample holds fewer than 20,000 clones, roughly 78% seen once. The sequence came from a middle-aged woman with HIV. The chain is built from TRBV20-1 and TRBJ2-1, with 8 bases matching TRBD2. The specimen comprised unsorted PBMCs, sampled at the start of antiretroviral therapy, before treatment. CDR3 residues: CSARTSRQFF. The CDR3 DNA is TGCAGTGCAAGGACTAGCAGGCAGTTCTTC.